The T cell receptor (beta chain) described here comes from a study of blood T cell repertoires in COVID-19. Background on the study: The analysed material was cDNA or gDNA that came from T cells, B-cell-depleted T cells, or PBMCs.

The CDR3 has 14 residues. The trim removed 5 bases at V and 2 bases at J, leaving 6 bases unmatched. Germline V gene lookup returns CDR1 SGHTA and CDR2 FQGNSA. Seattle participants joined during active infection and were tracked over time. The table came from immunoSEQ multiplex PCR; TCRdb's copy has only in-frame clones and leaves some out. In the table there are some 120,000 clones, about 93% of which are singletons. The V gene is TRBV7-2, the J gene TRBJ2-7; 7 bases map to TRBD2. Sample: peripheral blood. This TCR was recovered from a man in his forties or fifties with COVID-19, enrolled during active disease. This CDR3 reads CASSPIRGAYEQYF. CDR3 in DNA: TGTGCCAGCAGCCCAATACGGGGGGCCTACGAGCAGTACTTC.